This T cell receptor (beta chain) is from a study of response to subunit inactivated influenza vaccine. This clonotype was detected ten times or more. Its target is unknown. The CDR3 length is 14 residues. V shed 3 bases and J shed 2 bases, with 7 bases lying between them. From germline, CDR1 is MNHEY and CDR2 SMNVEV (reference sequence). TCRdb processed the RT-PCR reads anew with MiXCR; each CDR3 protein has one entry. The sample shows about 830,000 distinct CDR3 sequences, approximately 17% of them seen only once. Overall study findings and caveats: Few new T cells, the authors suggested, are recruited by each seasonal influenza vaccination.

The V gene is TRBV27, the J gene TRBJ2-2; D is unresolved. This clonotype was obtained from a middle-aged man who received an inactivated influenza vaccine. The sequenced sample was PBMCs from blood, obtained less than 6 days after vaccination. CDR3 amino acids: CASSFFTNTGELFF. DNA of the CDR3: TGTGCCAGCAGTTTTTTCACTAACACCGGGGAGCTGTTTTTT.